This TCR beta chain is from a study of T cell repertoires in aging, cancer and after chemotherapy. A mixed TRB-A/B primer pool amplified rearranged TRB by multiplex touch-down PCR. From the multiplex PCR reads, TCRdb called clonotypes with MiXCR, one entry per CDR3 protein. The sample records roughly 5,500 distinct CDR3 sequences, around 30% being singletons. TCR beta rearrangements were amplified from peripheral blood genomic DNA. About this clonotype: Its antigen is currently unknown.

Trimming left V 0 bases short and J 8 bases short, with 11 bases between. CDR3 length equals 15 residues. CDR1 MNHEY and CDR2 SVGAGI come from the germline V gene. Whole-study results and caveats: Untreated cancer patients had significantly lower blood TCR diversity than age-matched healthy donors.

The V gene is TRBV6-5, the J gene TRBJ1-6, with a weak D call TRBD1 (5 bases). The TCR was taken from a human donor with a solid tumor. Sequencing was carried out using blood. The CDR3 region is CASSYSRTGDSPLHF. In DNA form, the CDR3 reads TGTGCCAGCAGTTACTCAAGGACGGGGGATTCACCCCTCCACTTT.